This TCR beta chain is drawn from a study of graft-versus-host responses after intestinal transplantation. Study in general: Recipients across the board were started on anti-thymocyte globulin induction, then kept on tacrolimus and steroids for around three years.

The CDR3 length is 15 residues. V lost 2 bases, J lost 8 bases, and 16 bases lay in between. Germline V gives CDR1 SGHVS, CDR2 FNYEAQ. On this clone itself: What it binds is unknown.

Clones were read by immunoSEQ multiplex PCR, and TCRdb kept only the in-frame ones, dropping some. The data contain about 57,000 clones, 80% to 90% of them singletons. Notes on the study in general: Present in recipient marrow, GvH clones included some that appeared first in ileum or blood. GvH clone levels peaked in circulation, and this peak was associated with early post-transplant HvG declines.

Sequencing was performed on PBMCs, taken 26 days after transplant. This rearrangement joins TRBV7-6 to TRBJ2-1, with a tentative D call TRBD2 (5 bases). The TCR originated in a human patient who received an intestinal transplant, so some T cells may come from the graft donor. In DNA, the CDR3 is TGTGCCAGCAGCTTAAGGCCTAGCCGACGGGATGAGCAGTTCTTC. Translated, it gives CASSLRPSRRDEQFF.